This T cell receptor beta chain was observed in a study of shared clonotypes between healthy human individuals. Here immunoSEQ multiplex PCR was the method, and the copy in TCRdb shows in-frame clones only, minus some. Of 2 million to 2.5 million clones detected, roughly 90% appear once; the ten largest clones hold approximately 0.39%. This CDR3 comprises 15 residues. In germline, CDR1 is SGHAT, CDR2 FQNNGV. Deletions cut 8 bases from V and 0 bases from J, with 17 bases between. Sequencing was performed on naive CD4+ T cells from PBMCs. Subset meaning: CD45RA+ positively selected. This clonotype was sampled from a man between 18 and 29 years old in good health. Some clones in this sample may be carry-over from other donors' samples. The chain uses TRBV11-2 and TRBJ2-7; weak D call: TRBD2 (5 bases). CDR3 loop: CASSWTGKSSYEQYF. CDR3 sequence (DNA): TGTGCCAGCTCTTGGACGGGGAAATCCTCCTACGAGCAGTACTTC. Filled out from reference TRBV11-2 and TRBJ2-7, the complete variable domain reads EAGVAQSPRYKIIEKRQSVAFWCNPISGHATLYWYQQILGQGPKLLIQFQNNGVVDDSQLPKDRFSAERLKGVDSTLKIQPAKLEDSAVYLCASSWTGKSSYEQYFGPGTRLTVT.